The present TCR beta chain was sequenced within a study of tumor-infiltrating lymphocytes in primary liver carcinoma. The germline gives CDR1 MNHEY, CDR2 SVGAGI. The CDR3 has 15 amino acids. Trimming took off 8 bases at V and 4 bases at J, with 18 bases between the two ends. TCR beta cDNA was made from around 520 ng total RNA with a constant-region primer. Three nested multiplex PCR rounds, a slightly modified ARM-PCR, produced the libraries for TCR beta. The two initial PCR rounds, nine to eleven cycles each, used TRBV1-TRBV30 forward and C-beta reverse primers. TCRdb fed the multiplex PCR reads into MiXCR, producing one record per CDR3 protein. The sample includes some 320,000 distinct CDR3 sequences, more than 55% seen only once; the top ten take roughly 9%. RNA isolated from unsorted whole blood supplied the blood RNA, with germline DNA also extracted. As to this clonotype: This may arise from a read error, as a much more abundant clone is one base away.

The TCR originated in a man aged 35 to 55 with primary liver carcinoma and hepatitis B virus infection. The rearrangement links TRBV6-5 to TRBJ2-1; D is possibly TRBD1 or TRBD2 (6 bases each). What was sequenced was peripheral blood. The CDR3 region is CASGVRDNPYNEQFF. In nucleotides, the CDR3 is TGTGCCAGCGGTGTGCGGGACAATCCATACAATGAGCAGTTCTTC.